This T cell receptor beta chain emerged from a study of blood T cell repertoires in COVID-19. Produced via immunoSEQ multiplex PCR; TCRdb's table is partial and in-frame only. Of about 270,000 clones in the sample, roughly 88% were seen once. The germline CDR1 and CDR2 sequences are SGHTA and FQGNSA. There are 15 residues in the CDR3. Trimming stripped 2 bases from V and 2 bases from J, with 11 bases between. V and J are TRBV7-2 and TRBJ2-3; possible D gene TRBD2, 6 bases. The sequenced sample was peripheral blood. The TCR sequence derives from a woman older than 75 with COVID-19, enrolled during active disease. The CDR3 nucleotides are TGTGCCAGCAGCTTACTCCCGGGAGCCACAGATACGCAGTATTTT. Amino acids: CASSLLPGATDTQYF.